This T cell receptor (beta chain) was found in a study of blood T cell repertoires in COVID-19. Study as a whole: Acute and convalescent COVID-19 samples came from the United States, Italy and Spain. Sources were T cells, B-cell-depleted T cells, or PBMCs; the material itself was cDNA or gDNA.

Original data processing: The authors estimated nucleated cell counts from reference gene primer amplification. This table comes from immunoSEQ multiplex PCR, and its TCRdb copy is limited to in-frame clones, with some not included. The V and J calls and the clone size are those of that table, but D and trimming were determined from the DNA. The data show 100,000 to 150,000 clones, 65% to 85% seen once. V gave up 6 bases and J gave up 5 bases, with 11 bases separating them. The germline gives CDR1 LGHNT, CDR2 FRNRAP. The CDR3 extends over 14 amino acids. The sequence was obtained from a young man with COVID-19, enrolled during active disease. Input material: peripheral blood. V is TRBV12-5 and J is TRBJ1-6; perhaps TRBD1 as D (5 bases). The CDR3 sequence is CASGPDSNNSPLHF. The CDR3 DNA reads as TGTGCTAGTGGGCCCGACAGTAATAATTCACCCCTCCACTTT. Drawing the rest from reference TRBV12-5 and TRBJ1-6, the complete variable domain is DARVTQTPRHKVTEMGQEVTMRCQPILGHNTVFWYRQTMMQGLELLAYFRNRAPLDDSGMPKDRFSAEMPDATLATLKIQPSEPRDSAVYFCASGPDSNNSPLHFGNGTRLTVT.